Listed below are T cell receptor beta chains from one sample, sequenced in a study of technical replicates of blood from a few donors. Assay used: immunoSEQ multiplex PCR; TCRdb lists only in-frame clones, some missing. The sample has tens of thousands of clones, roughly 92% seen once. Sequencing was carried out using T cells isolated from PBMCs. All receptors come from a human donor in good health. Each CDR3 is given with its conserved first and last residue. The D gene is left open where the match is weak. Only part of the rows carry a size: once, few, many, or a class if the clone is expanded.

>TRBD2|17|TRBJ2-3|TRBV11-2|NA
TGTGCCAGCAGCTTATGGACTAGCGGGAGGGCAAGAGATACGCAGTATTTT
CASSLWTSGRARDTQYF
>TRBD2|18|TRBJ2-1|TRBV13|NA
TGTGCCAGCAGCTGGATCGACTCCGGGACTAGTTCATTCAATGAGCAGTTCTTC
CASSWIDSGTSSFNEQFF
>NA|13|TRBJ1-2|TRBV28|few
TGTGCCAGTACGGACAGAGCTAACTATGGCTACACCTTC
CASTDRANYGYTF
>TRBD1|15|TRBJ2-7|TRBV28|few
TGTGCCAGCAGTACTACCGGGACAGGATACTACGAGCAGTACTTC
CASSTTGTGYYEQYF
>NA|13|TRBJ1-1|TRBV13|NA
TGTGCCAGCAGCCTGGGAGGGGGCACTGAAGCTTTCTTT
CASSLGGGTEAFF
>NA|13|TRBJ2-7|TRBV27|NA
TGTGCCAGCAGCAACCCAGGTTTAATGGAGCAGTACTTC
CASSNPGLMEQYF
>NA|13|TRBJ2-7|TRBV2|NA
TGTGCCAGCACCCAGCGGAGGGACTACGAGCAGTACTTC
CASTQRRDYEQYF
>NA|14|TRBJ2-3|TRBV7-2|NA
TGTGCCAGCAGCTCTCAGTCTCCGTCAGATACGCAGTATTTT
CASSSQSPSDTQYF
>NA|11|TRBJ1-2|TRBV30|NA
TGTGCCTGGAGTGTACGAGGTGGCTACACCTTC
CAWSVRGGYTF
>NA|12|TRBJ1-2|TRBV6-1|NA
TGTGCCAGCAGTGGGACTCAGTATGGCTACACCTTC
CASSGTQYGYTF
>NA|13|TRBJ1-2|TRBV7-9|NA
TGTGCCAGCACCGACATCCGGTTGTCTGGCTACACCTTC
CASTDIRLSGYTF
>NA|16|TRBJ2-1|TRBV21-1|NA
TGTGCCAGCAGCATGGGACTAGCGGGTTCCGGCAATGAGCAGTTCTTC
CASSMGLAGSGNEQFF
>TRBD2|17|TRBJ2-2|TRBV7-3|NA
TGTGCCAGCAGCTATCCGGGAGGTAGCCGGGGCACCGGGGAGCTGTTTTTT
CASSYPGGSRGTGELFF
>NA|16|TRBJ2-2|TRBV4-1|NA
TGCGCCAGCAGCCATCCCAGGGAACCGAACACCGGGGAGCTGTTTTTT
CASSHPREPNTGELFF
>NA|17|TRBJ2-6|TRBV5-1|NA
TGCGCCAGCAGCCTGGGGGGTAGCGTCTCTGGGGCCAACGTCCTGACTTTC
CASSLGGSVSGANVLTF
>TRBD1|14|TRBJ1-6|TRBV6-5|NA
TGTGCCAGCAGTTACAGGACAGGGGTTTCACCCCTCCACTTT
CASSYRTGVSPLHF
>NA|12|TRBJ2-3|TRBV2|NA
TGTGCCAGCAATCTTGGCACAGATACGCAGTATTTT
CASNLGTDTQYF
>TRBD2|14|TRBJ2-1|TRBV10-2|NA
TGCGCCAGCAGTGCAGCGGGAGGTTACAATGAGCAGTTCTTC
CASSAAGGYNEQFF
>TRBD1|17|TRBJ2-5|TRBV28|NA
TGTGCCAGCAGTTTAAATCTCGGGACAGGGGCAGGAGAGACCCAGTACTTC
CASSLNLGTGAGETQYF
>TRBD2|14|TRBJ2-2|TRBV5-1|NA
TGCGCCAGCAGCAGCGGGGGGGAGACCGGGGAGCTGTTTTTT
CASSSGGETGELFF
>NA|16|TRBJ1-5|TRBV5-6|NA
TGTGCCAGCAGCTCCCGCGGGTCAGCCCACAATCAGCCCCAGCATTTT
CASSSRGSAHNQPQHF
>TRBD2|15|TRBJ2-3|TRBV19|NA
TGTGCCAGTAGTATCCTAGCGGGAACTTCTGATACGCAGTATTTT
CASSILAGTSDTQYF
>NA|16|TRBJ1-3|TRBV15|NA
TGTGCCACCAGCAGAGATCGGCGGAGCTCTGGAAACACCATATATTTT
CATSRDRRSSGNTIYF
>NA|17|TRBJ1-5|TRBV28|NA
TGTGCCAGCAGGGCCCTCCCGGGGGTTTATAGCAATCAGCCCCAGCATTTT
CASRALPGVYSNQPQHF
>NA|13|TRBJ2-5|TRBV5-1|NA
TGCGCCAGCAGCTTGCGTTACCAAGAGACCCAGTACTTC
CASSLRYQETQYF
>NA|18|TRBJ1-2|TRBV11-2|NA
TGTGCCAGCAGCTACCCAAGCGCCCCGACAGGAAATGGTGCTGGCTACACCTTC
CASSYPSAPTGNGAGYTF
>NA|12|TRBJ2-2|TRBV7-2|NA
TGTGCCAGCAGGTCAGGGTGGGGGGAGCTGTTTTTT
CASRSGWGELFF
>TRBD1|13|TRBJ2-1|TRBV29-1|NA
TGCAGCCCGGGACAGGGGCCAAACAATGAGCAGTTCTTC
CSPGQGPNNEQFF
>TRBD1|15|TRBJ1-1|TRBV29-1|NA
TGCAGCGTTGAAGATTTGGTGAGGGGGCAAGGTGAAGCTTTCTTT
CSVEDLVRGQGEAFF
>NA|14|TRBJ2-3|TRBV28|NA
TGTGCCAGCAGTCCAAGACAGACCACAGATACGCAGTATTTT
CASSPRQTTDTQYF
>NA|15|TRBJ1-1|TRBV6-5|NA
TGTGCCAGCAGTTACTCGGTCAGGGGAAACACTGAAGCTTTCTTT
CASSYSVRGNTEAFF
>TRBD2|16|TRBJ2-7|TRBV19|NA
TGTGCCAGTAGTATGGGAGCGGGAGGGACCTTCTACGAGCAGTACTTC
CASSMGAGGTFYEQYF
>TRBD1|14|TRBJ1-1|TRBV30|NA
TGTGCCTGGAGACACCCCGTGGCAGGGGGTGAAGCTTTCTTT
CAWRHPVAGGEAFF
>TRBD1|17|TRBJ2-5|TRBV7-2|NA
TGTGCCAGCAGCCTAAATTACCGGGACAGGCGACAAGAGACCCAGTACTTC
CASSLNYRDRRQETQYF
>NA|13|TRBJ1-5|TRBV5-1|NA
TGCGCCAGCAGCATGGGCTCGGATCAGCCCCAGCATTTT
CASSMGSDQPQHF
>TRBD1|12|TRBJ2-3|TRBV6-5|NA
TGTGCCAGCAGAAGGGGACAGTATACGCAGTATTTT
CASRRGQYTQYF
>NA|14|TRBJ1-2|TRBV4-1|NA
TGCGCCAGCAGTCCGCAGGGTCATATCTATGGCTACACCTTC
CASSPQGHIYGYTF
>TRBD2|15|TRBJ2-3|TRBV9|NA
TGTGCCAGCAGCGTTAGCGGGAGACGCACAGATACGCAGTATTTT
CASSVSGRRTDTQYF
>NA|11|TRBJ1-1|TRBV20-1|NA
TGCAGTGCTAGTTCAAACACTGAAGCTTTCTTT
CSASSNTEAFF
>NA|17|TRBJ1-5|TRBV5-3|NA
TGTGCCGGTGTGAGGGGAGGGGTGCTTAATAGCAATCAGCCCCAGCATTTT
CAGVRGGVLNSNQPQHF
>NA|15|TRBJ1-5|TRBV5-1|NA
TGCGCCAGCAGCCCCGATACAGGAGGCAATCAGCCCCAGCATTTT
CASSPDTGGNQPQHF
>TRBD1|16|TRBJ2-2|TRBV9|NA
TGTGCCAGCAGCCCAAGACAGGGGGTGAACACCGGGGAGCTGTTTTTT
CASSPRQGVNTGELFF
>TRBD1|16|TRBJ2-2|TRBV9|NA
TGTGCCAGCAGCGAAACCGGGACAGTGGGCACCGGGGAGCTGTTTTTT
CASSETGTVGTGELFF
>NA|14|TRBJ2-7|TRBV6-5|NA
TGTGCCACTTACTTGACAGTAAATTCCTACGAGCAGTACTTC
CATYLTVNSYEQYF
>NA|17|TRBJ2-1|TRBV5-4|NA
TGTGCCAGCAGCTTGGAGCTCGGCGGGACCACCGGCAATGAGCAGTTCTTC
CASSLELGGTTGNEQFF
>TRBD2|13|TRBJ2-7|TRBV5-1|NA
TGCGCCAGCAGCCCTGGACTAGCGGGAGAGCAGTACTTC
CASSPGLAGEQYF
>NA|17|TRBJ2-1|TRBV15|NA
TGTGCCACAGAATTGAAACTAGCCCATAGCTCCTACAATGAGCAGTTCTTC
CATELKLAHSSYNEQFF
>TRBD2|17|TRBJ2-3|TRBV30|NA
TGTGCCTGGAGTGTCCGAGAGACTAGCGGGAGCACAGATACGCAGTATTTT
CAWSVRETSGSTDTQYF
>NA|16|TRBJ2-3|TRBV6-4|few
TGTGCCAGCAGTGACTTAGTGGGTCAGGGCACAGATACGCAGTATTTT
CASSDLVGQGTDTQYF
>TRBD1|12|TRBJ1-2|TRBV2|NA
TGTGCCAGCAGGACAGGGCCGGCTGGCTACACCTTC
CASRTGPAGYTF
>NA|15|TRBJ2-5|TRBV5-1|NA
TGCGCCAGCAGCTTGGGTAGGGGATCAGGGGAGACCCAGTACTTC
CASSLGRGSGETQYF
>NA|15|TRBJ1-3|TRBV5-4|NA
TGTGCCAGCAGCGGGGGACAATTCTCTGGAAACACCATATATTTT
CASSGGQFSGNTIYF
>NA|14|TRBJ2-7|TRBV11-3|NA
TGTGCCAGCAGCTTACAGGCAACCTCCTACGAGCAGTACTTC
CASSLQATSYEQYF
>TRBD1|18|TRBJ1-1|TRBV29-1|NA
TGCAGCGTTGAAGGGGGAATTAACAGGGGAACCTCGAGGACTGAAGCTTTCTTT
CSVEGGINRGTSRTEAFF
>NA|14|TRBJ1-5|TRBV30|NA
TGTGCCTGGAGTAAGGAGGGCATGGAGAAGCCCCAGCATTTT
CAWSKEGMEKPQHF
>NA|16|TRBJ2-3|TRBV15|NA
TGTGCCACCAGCAGAGAAGGCGGGACGAACTACGATACGCAGTATTTT
CATSREGGTNYDTQYF
>NA|14|TRBJ1-3|TRBV11-2|once
TGTGCCAGCAGCTTATCCTCCTCTGGAAACACCATATATTTT
CASSLSSSGNTIYF
>TRBD2|16|TRBJ2-3|TRBV7-9|NA
TGTGCCAGCAGCGTGGTCGGGACTAAAGGGAAAAATACGCAGTATTTT
CASSVVGTKGKNTQYF
>TRBD2|16|TRBJ2-1|TRBV18|NA
TGTGCCAGCTCACCTGAGAGCGGGACCTCCTACAATGAGCAGTTCTTC
CASSPESGTSYNEQFF